These 25 T cell receptor beta chains were sequenced from one sample in a study of cytomegalovirus exposure and HLA in healthy donors. It was with 60 Vbeta and 13 Jbeta primers that the PCR ran. Clones were read by immunoSEQ multiplex PCR, and TCRdb kept only the in-frame ones, dropping some. There are approximately 170,000 clones in the sample; 73% occur only once, and approximately 5.1% lies in the top ten. The sample comprised PBMCs. The source is a woman aged 18-29 years in good health and CMV-seropositive.

The gene calls are TRBV27 and TRBJ1-6, with a tentative D call TRBD1 (5 bases). This CDR3 contains 16 residues. Germline values: CDR1 MNHEY, CDR2 SMNVEV (reference sequence). The germline V and J ends were trimmed by 6 bases and 4 bases, with 16 bases remaining between them. The CDR3 protein is CASRMTRVEYNSPLHF. In nucleotides, the CDR3 is TGTGCCAGCAGGATGACCAGGGTGGAGTATAATTCACCCCTCCACTTT.

This rearrangement joins TRBV5-4 to TRBJ1-6; 7 nucleotides match TRBD1. V gave up 4 bases and J gave up 7 bases; unmatched junction bases: 5. Looked up from germline, CDR1 is SGHNT and CDR2 is YYREEE (reference sequence). The CDR3 extends over 14 amino acids. The CDR3 loop is CASSRQGENSPLHF. CDR3 DNA sequence: TGTGCCAGCAGCAGGCAGGGGGAAAATTCACCCCTCCACTTT. Complete variable domain (other parts from reference TRBV5-4 and TRBJ1-6): ETGVTQSPTHLIKTRGQQVTLRCSSQSGHNTVSWYQQALGQGPQFIFQYYREEENGRGNFPPRFSGLQFPNYSSELNVNALELDDSALYLCASSRQGENSPLHFGNGTRLTVT.

This clone was counted a single time. V gene TRBV11-3 combines with J gene TRBJ2-1; 9 bases align to TRBD2. This CDR3 comprises 15 residues. The germline gives CDR1 SGHNT, CDR2 YENEEA. Trimming took 0 bases from V and 7 from J; bases not matched to a gene: 4. The CDR3 nucleotides are TGTGCCAGCAGCTTAGAAAGCGGGGGGTGGAATGAGCAGTTCTTC. This encodes CASSLESGGWNEQFF. The complete variable domain, with remaining parts taken from reference TRBV11-3 and TRBJ2-1, reads EAGVVQSPRYKIIEKKQPVAFWCNPISGHNTLYWYLQNLGQGPELLIRYENEEAVDDSQLPKDRFSAERLKGVDSTLKIQPAELGDSAVYLCASSLESGGWNEQFFGPGTRLTVL.

In this sample, this clone turned up a few times. V and J are TRBV4-2 and TRBJ1-5; D remains unclear. The V end lost 0 bases, the J end lost 0 bases, and 6 bases lay between the germline ends. Germline lookup yields CDR1 LGHNA and CDR2 YNFKEQ. The CDR3 has 15 amino acids. CDR3 sequence: CASSQEKYSNQPQHF. CDR3 coding DNA: TGTGCCAGCAGCCAAGAAAAATATAGCAATCAGCCCCAGCATTTT.

V is TRBV11-2 and J is TRBJ2-3; D is possibly TRBD2 (6 bases). Deletions cut 1 base from V and 0 bases from J, with 17 bases between. Germline V lookup: CDR1 SGHAT, CDR2 FQNNGV. CDR3 length: 18 residues. The DNA of the CDR3 is TGTGCCAGCAGCTTAGTGGGACTGTTTCATTCTAGCACAGATACGCAGTATTTT. This sequence encodes CASSLVGLFHSSTDTQYF.

The V and J genes are TRBV5-5 and TRBJ2-2; the D is unclear. Germline lookup yields CDR1 SGHKS and CDR2 YYEKEE (reference sequence). CDR3 length: 15 residues. V was clipped by 3 bases and J by 1 base, with 10 bases between them. CDR3 sequence (DNA): TGTGCCAGCAGCTGGATCGCAGGGAACACCGGGGAGCTGTTTTTT. This codes for CASSWIAGNTGELFF.

The chain combines TRBV11-1 with TRBJ2-3, with 8 bases that match TRBD2. V shed 2 bases and J 3 bases; nucleotides not matched to a gene: 4. CDR1 is SGHAT, CDR2 FQDESV, per germline (reference sequence). This CDR3 is built from 15 residues. DNA for the CDR3: TGTGCCAGCAGCTTAAGAGCGGGGGAGACAGATACGCAGTATTTT. Encoded protein: CASSLRAGETDTQYF.

The chain couples TRBV11-2 to TRBJ1-1, with D possibly being TRBD1 (5 bases). Trimming took 6 bases from V and 3 from J, leaving 17 bases between them. Per germline, CDR1 SGHAT and CDR2 FQNNGV. The CDR3 consists of 15 residues. For the CDR3, the DNA is TGTGCCAGCAGGGTTCCGGACGGGGGTTACACTGAAGCTTTCTTT. Amino acid sequence: CASRVPDGGYTEAFF.

The gene calls are TRBV11-3 and TRBJ2-1; tentatively, D is TRBD2 (5 bases). Looked up from germline, CDR1 is SGHNT and CDR2 is YENEEA. CDR3 length equals 18 residues. Trimming removed 5 bases from V and 0 bases from J, with 20 bases in between. The CDR3 sequence: CASSLSPYPGSSYNEQFF. CDR3 DNA: TGTGCCAGCAGCCTTAGCCCTTACCCGGGAAGCTCCTACAATGAGCAGTTCTTC.

Notes on this clone: One end of the junction varies from germline; a read error may be responsible. The chain combines TRBV7-9 with TRBJ1-3; 10 nucleotides align to TRBD1. This CDR3 has 16 residues. Germline CDR1 SEHNR, CDR2 FQNEAQ (reference sequence). The CDR3 nucleotides are TGTTCCAGCAGCTCGGACAGGGGGTATTCCGGAAACACCATATATTTT. Translated, it gives CSSSSDRGYSGNTIYF.

The rearrangement joins TRBV18 to TRBJ2-7, with TRBD1 matching over 7 bases. CDR1 and CDR2 (germline): KGHSH, LQKENI. This CDR3 spans 13 amino acids. V lost 3 bases, J lost 5 bases, and 4 bases stayed unmatched. The CDR3 region has the DNA TGTGCCAGCTCACCGAACAGGGGCCACGAGCAGTACTTC. The encoded protein is CASSPNRGHEQYF.

This chain connects TRBV7-2 to TRBJ2-7; a possible D gene is TRBD2 (7 bases). The CDR3 has 15 amino acids. Trimming removed 1 base at V and 3 bases at J, with 13 bases between. Germline values: CDR1 SGHTA, CDR2 FQGNSA. The CDR3 protein is CASSLEGGLNYEQYF. In nucleotides, the CDR3 is TGTGCCAGCAGCTTAGAGGGGGGGTTAAACTACGAGCAGTACTTC.

This clone was found once. V usage is TRBV7-3 and J usage is TRBJ1-2; 8 nucleotides match TRBD1. This CDR3 comprises 14 residues. Germline CDR1 reads SGHTA; CDR2 reads FQGTGA. V lost 5 bases, J lost 2 bases, and 4 bases stayed unmatched. The CDR3 reads CASSAGQGNYGYTF. The CDR3 DNA sequence: TGTGCCAGCAGCGCCGGACAGGGAAACTATGGCTACACCTTC.

This clone occurred a few times. This rearrangement joins TRBV6-6 to TRBJ1-2, with a weak D call TRBD1 (6 bases). Germline CDR1 and CDR2: MNHNY and SVGAGI (reference sequence). Trimming took off 4 bases at V and 6 bases at J, with 12 bases between the two ends. The length of the CDR3 is 13 residues. Here the CDR3 reads CASSLAGADGYTF. The CDR3 nucleotides are TGTGCCAGCAGTTTGGCAGGGGCGGATGGCTACACCTTC.

Regarding this clone: At one boundary the junction diverges from the germline segment, which might be a read error. The chain uses TRBV5-6 and TRBJ1-5; 7 nucleotides align to TRBD1. This CDR3 contains 16 residues. Germline CDR1 reads SGHDT; CDR2 reads YYEEEE. For the CDR3, the DNA is TGTGCCAGCGGCTTGTTCAGGGGGGCGGTAAATCAGCCCCAGCATTTT. It encodes CASGLFRGAVNQPQHF.

This clone was observed a handful of times. The V call is TRBV9, the J call TRBJ2-1; D perhaps matches TRBD1 (5 bases). Looked up from germline, CDR1 is SGDLS and CDR2 is YYNGEE. The CDR3 is 14 residues long. V was cut by 4 bases and J by 6 bases, with 14 bases left in between. CDR3 in amino acids: CASSNRITVNEQFF. The CDR3 DNA follows: TGTGCCAGCAGCAACAGGATAACCGTCAATGAGCAGTTCTTC.

The V call is TRBV25-1, the J call TRBJ1-1, with a weak D call TRBD1 (5 bases). V was shortened by 0 bases and J by 10 bases, with 15 bases between the two germline ends. CDR1 is MGHDK, CDR2 SYGVNS, per germline. This CDR3 is built from 14 residues. The CDR3 protein is CASSEYPGLKGAFF. CDR3 nucleotide sequence: TGTGCCAGCAGTGAATATCCGGGACTAAAAGGAGCTTTCTTT.

The count of this clone is one. This chain uses TRBV7-2 with TRBJ1-1; D remains ambiguous. The germline V gene has CDR1 SGHTA and CDR2 FQGNSA. The CDR3 length is 11 residues. Trimming shortened V by 5 bases and J by 3 bases, and 4 bases separated the two germline ends. DNA for the CDR3: TGTGCCAGCAGCCAGTACACTGAAGCTTTCTTT. Protein: CASSQYTEAFF.

V gene TRBV6-5 combines with J gene TRBJ1-6; a possible D gene is TRBD1 (5 bases). Germline V gene data show CDR1 as MNHEY and CDR2 as SVGAGI. With 2 bases removed from V and 7 bases from J, the gap between germline ends came to 9 bases. The CDR3 is 14 residues long. The CDR3 DNA follows: TGTGCCAGCAGTTACAGGGGTCGAAATTCACCCCTCCACTTT. This gives the protein CASSYRGRNSPLHF.

The chain links TRBV6-1 to TRBJ1-5; 7 positions agree with TRBD1. In germline, CDR1 is MNHNS, CDR2 SASEGT. J was trimmed by 6 bases and V by 6 bases; bases with no gene match: 8. This CDR3 is 14 amino acids long. The CDR3 coding sequence is TGTGCCAGCAGCCTCAGGGGGGCGGGTCAGCCCCAGCATTTT. Its protein product is CASSLRGAGQPQHF.

The chain joins TRBV28 to TRBJ2-6, with unresolved D. The CDR3 length is 17 residues. Germline-derived CDR1 and CDR2 are MDHEN and SYDVKM. V was pared by 3 bases and J by 1 base, with 13 bases between. CDR3: CASSFPRSRSGANVLTF. In DNA, the CDR3 is TGTGCCAGCAGTTTCCCTAGATCCCGGTCTGGGGCCAACGTCCTGACTTTC.

The V gene is TRBV5-1, the J gene TRBJ1-2; maybe TRBD1 (6 bases). The CDR3 extends over 14 amino acids. Germline V gene data show CDR1 as SGHRS and CDR2 as YFSETQ. The V end was cut by 1 base, the J end by 4 bases, with 11 bases between. CDR3: CASSLYADSYGYTF. The CDR3 DNA reads as TGCGCCAGCAGCTTGTATGCGGACAGCTATGGCTACACCTTC.

The chain employs TRBV6-4 and TRBJ1-3, with D tentatively TRBD1 (6 bases). This CDR3 spans 17 amino acids. Germline values: CDR1 MRHNA, CDR2 SNTAGT. Trimming took 3 bases from V and 5 from J, leaving 20 bases between them. CDR3 loop: CASSEFSAGASRNTIYF. CDR3 nucleotides: TGTGCCAGCAGTGAATTTTCTGCAGGGGCTAGTAGAAACACCATATATTTT.

The chain combines TRBV7-9 with TRBJ1-2; 7 nucleotides line up with TRBD1. CDR3 length: 15 amino acids. J was trimmed by 4 bases and V by 1 base; bases with no gene match: 6. Germline CDR1 SEHNR, CDR2 FQNEAQ (reference sequence). CDR3: CASSLEVGDSYGYTF. CDR3 sequence (DNA): TGTGCCAGCAGCTTAGAGGTTGGGGACAGCTATGGCTACACCTTC. Full variable domain (outside the CDR3, taken from reference TRBV7-9 and TRBJ1-2): DTGVSQNPRHKITKRGQNVTFRCDPISEHNRLYWYRQTLGQGPEFLTYFQNEAQLEKSRLLSDRFSAERPKGSFSTLEIQRTEQGDSAMYLCASSLEVGDSYGYTFGSGTRLTVV.

The chain carries TRBV9 and TRBJ2-1; D might be TRBD1 (5 bases). The CDR3 length is 15 residues. Per the germline V gene, CDR1 is SGDLS and CDR2 is YYNGEE. Trimming left V 0 bases short and J 1 base short, with 8 bases between. The CDR3 is CASSVGGDSYNEQFF. The CDR3 bases are TGTGCCAGCAGCGTAGGGGGCGATTCCTACAATGAGCAGTTCTTC.